This record concerns one T cell receptor (beta chain) sequence. Antigen unknown. MiXCR, run by TCRdb on the reads, gives a single entry per CDR3 protein. Of fewer than 1,000,000 distinct CDR3 sequences in the sample, about a third are singletons; the top ten hold roughly an eighth. This CDR3 region has 18 residues. J lost 1 base, V lost 5 bases, and 15 bases had no gene match. The data were obtained in a study of T cell repertoires in cytomegalovirus infection. Across the study: Both CMV infection and a matching HLA type were indicated by public TCR beta signatures. Whole-study results and caveats: Ex vivo, HLA-C-restricted CMV-specific TCR beta clonotypes prevailed over the rest of the response.

The chain employs TRBV12-3 or TRBV12-4 and TRBJ2-3; TRBD1 agrees at 7 bases. This TCR derives from a human donor in good health (CMV status not recorded). Some clones in this sample may be carry-over from other donors' samples. The material sequenced was cultured CD8+ T cells from PBMCs, taken from culture after CMV antigen stimulation. This chain's CDR3 is CASSPVGTVTIRTDTQYF. In nucleotides, the CDR3 is TGTGCCAGCAGTCCGGTCGGGACAGTCACTATTCGCACAGATACGCAGTATTTT.